The sample holds one count of the clone carrying this T cell receptor (beta chain). The data are from a study of OX40 agonist ivuxolimab in advanced cancers. V lost 2 bases and J lost 1, with 14 bases in between. Germline CDR1 reads SGHAT; CDR2 reads FQDESV (reference sequence). The CDR3 has 16 residues. Repertoires were generated with immunoSEQ multiplex PCR, while TCRdb's copy carries only in-frame clones and drops some. The data hold roughly 48,000 clones, with 70% to 80% observed a single time. Material: CD4+ or CD8+ T cells sorted from blood, obtained in a trial of the OX40 agonist ivuxolimab. V gene TRBV11-1 combines with J gene TRBJ1-1; D may be TRBD1 (5 bases). The source is an adult with an advanced solid tumor such as melanoma, head and neck, liver or kidney cancer. CDR3 nucleotide sequence: TGTGCCAGCAGCTTAAAAGGCGGAGGGGCGAACACTGAAGCTTTCTTT. This translates into CASSLKGGGANTEAFF.